The 5 T cell receptor beta chains below all came from one sample that was sequenced in a study of T cells in Graves' hyperthyroidism and ophthalmopathy (dated by TCRdb to between 2018 and 2021). Preparation of the library involved multiplex PCR. TCRdb names Illumina HiSeq 2000 as the instrument used. The TCR beta CDR3 regions were amplified from RNA transcripts. The TCR CDR3 was subjected to a first round of RT-PCR using the HTBI primer set and the Qiagen OneStep RT-PCR kit. The public reads were quality trimmed at Q25 with fastp and then assembled into clones with MiXCR by TCRdb, keeping productive beta chains. Each CDR3 protein appears once, grouped with its most common genes and DNA. The sample table lists about 500,000 distinct CDR3 sequences, about 15% of them with a count of one. Roughly 18% of the sample is taken by the ten largest. Specimen: blood. Receptors originate from a woman aged 18-29 years with Graves' ophthalmopathy.

This clonotype was seen at least ten times. V and J are TRBV7-8 and TRBJ2-3; TRBD2 agrees at 13 bases. Germline V gene sequence: CDR1 SGHVS, CDR2 FQNEAQ. J lost 4 bases, V lost 5 bases, and 9 bases had no gene match. The CDR3 runs 17 residues. CDR3 sequence: CASSRRTSGGPADTQYF. CDR3 in DNA: TGTGCCAGCAGCCGCCGGACTAGCGGGGGTCCCGCAGATACGCAGTATTTT. The full variable domain, its missing parts supplied by reference TRBV7-8 and TRBJ2-3, is GAGVSQSPRYKVAKRGQDVALRCDPISGHVSLFWYQQALGQGPEFLTYFQNEAQLDKSGLPSDRFFAERPEGSVSTLKIQRTQQEDSAVYLCASSRRTSGGPADTQYFGPGTRLTVL.

The chain links TRBV6-2 or TRBV6-3 to TRBJ2-1; the match to TRBD2 covers 9 bases. Trimming removed 2 bases from V and 8 bases from J; junction bases left unmatched: 7. This CDR3 region has 15 residues. Germline CDR1 and CDR2: MNHEY and SVGEGT. DNA for the CDR3: TGTGCCAGCAGTTACAGGGGACTAGCAGTTGATGAGCAGTTCTTC. Encoded protein: CASSYRGLAVDEQFF.

As to this clonotype: A much larger clone lies a single base off, so this may be a read error. The genes are TRBV10-3 and TRBJ1-1, with D unclear. The CDR3 has 12 amino acids. Trimming shortened V by 3 bases and J by 5 bases, and 7 bases separated the two germline ends. Germline V gene data show CDR1 as ENHRY and CDR2 as SYGVKD. The DNA for the CDR3 is TGTGCCATCAGTGAAAGCAGGACTGAAGCTTTCTTT. It yields the protein CAISESRTEAFF.

The table lists this clonotype with a few counts. V gene TRBV27 combines with J gene TRBJ2-1, with D tentatively TRBD2 (5 bases). Germline CDR1 is MNHEY and CDR2 is SMNVEV (reference sequence). V lost 3 bases, J lost 5 bases, and 14 bases lay in between. This CDR3 spans 15 amino acids. CDR3 protein: CASSLREIGNNEQFF. The CDR3 bases are TGTGCCAGCAGTTTGAGGGAGATTGGAAACAATGAGCAGTTCTTC.

This clonotype was found a few times. The V gene is TRBV19, the J gene TRBJ1-5; a possible D gene is TRBD1 (5 bases). V was clipped by 7 bases and J by 5 bases, with 12 bases between them. The CDR3 has 13 amino acids. Germline CDR1 and CDR2: LNHDA and SQIVND (reference sequence). CDR3 nucleotides: TGTGCCAGTATTTCGGGGCATGATCAGCCCCAGCATTTT. Translated, it gives CASISGHDQPQHF.